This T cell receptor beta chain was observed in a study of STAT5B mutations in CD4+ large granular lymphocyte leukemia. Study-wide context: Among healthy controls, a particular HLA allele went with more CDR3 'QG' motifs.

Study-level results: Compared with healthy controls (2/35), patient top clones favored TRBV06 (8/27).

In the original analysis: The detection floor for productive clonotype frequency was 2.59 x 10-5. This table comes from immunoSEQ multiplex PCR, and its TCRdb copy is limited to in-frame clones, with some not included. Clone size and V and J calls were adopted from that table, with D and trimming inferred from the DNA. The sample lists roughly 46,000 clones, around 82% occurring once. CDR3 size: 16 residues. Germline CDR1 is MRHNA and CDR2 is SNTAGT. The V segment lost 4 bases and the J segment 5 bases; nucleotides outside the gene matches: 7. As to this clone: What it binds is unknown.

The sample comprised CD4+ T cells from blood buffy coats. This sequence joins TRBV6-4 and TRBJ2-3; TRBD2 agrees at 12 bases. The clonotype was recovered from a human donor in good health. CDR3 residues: CASSVLAGGVEDTQYF. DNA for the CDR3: TGTGCCAGCAGTGTCCTAGCGGGAGGGGTTGAAGATACGCAGTATTTT.